Listed here is a single T cell receptor beta chain. These data belong to a study of blood T cell repertoires in COVID-19. Profiled with immunoSEQ multiplex PCR; TCRdb holds only in-frame clones, not every one. The sample holds fewer than 250,000 clones, about 85% seen once. The CDR3 is made up of 14 amino acids. Trimming at V came to 3 bases and at J to 5 bases, leaving 5 bases not matched to a gene. The V gene's germline CDR1 is LNHDA and CDR2 SQIVND (reference sequence). This clonotype was obtained from a man aged 55 to 69 with COVID-19, enrolled during active disease. The V gene is TRBV19, the J gene TRBJ2-5; 8 positions match TRBD1. Source material: peripheral blood. The CDR3 DNA reads TGTGCCAGTAGTATGGGCAGGGGGCAGGAGACCCAGTACTTC. Translated, it gives CASSMGRGQETQYF. Supplemented by reference TRBV19 and TRBJ2-5, the full variable domain reads DGGITQSPKYLFRKEGQNVTLSCEQNLNHDAMYWYRQDPGQGLRLIYYSQIVNDFQKGDIAEGYSVSREKKESFPLTVTSAQKNPTAFYLCASSMGRGQETQYFGPGTRLLVL.